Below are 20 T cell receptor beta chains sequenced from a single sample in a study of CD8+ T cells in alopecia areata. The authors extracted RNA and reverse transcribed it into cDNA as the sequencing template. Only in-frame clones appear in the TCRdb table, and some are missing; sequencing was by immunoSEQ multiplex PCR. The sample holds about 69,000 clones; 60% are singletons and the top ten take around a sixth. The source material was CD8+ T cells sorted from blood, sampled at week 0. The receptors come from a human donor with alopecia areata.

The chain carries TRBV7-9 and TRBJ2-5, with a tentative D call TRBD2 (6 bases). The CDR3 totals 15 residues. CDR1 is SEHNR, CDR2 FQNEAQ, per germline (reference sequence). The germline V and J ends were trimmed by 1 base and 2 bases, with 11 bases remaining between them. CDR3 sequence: CASSLGQGGQETQYF. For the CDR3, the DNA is TGTGCCAGCAGCTTAGGGCAGGGAGGACAAGAGACCCAGTACTTC.

The CDR3 loop reads CASSLSGGAFF. The CDR3 DNA sequence: TGTGCCAGCAGTTTATCTGGGGGAGCTTTCTTT. The chain links TRBV28 to TRBJ1-1; D may be TRBD1 (5 bases). This CDR3 has 11 residues. The V end was cut by 1 base, the J end by 10 bases, with 7 bases between. The germline CDR1 and CDR2 sequences are MDHEN and SYDVKM.

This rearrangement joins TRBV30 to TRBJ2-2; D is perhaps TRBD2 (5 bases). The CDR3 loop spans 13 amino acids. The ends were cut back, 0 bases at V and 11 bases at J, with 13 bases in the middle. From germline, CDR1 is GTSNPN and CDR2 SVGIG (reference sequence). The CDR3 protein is CAWSVVLGNELFF. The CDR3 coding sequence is TGTGCCTGGAGTGTAGTCCTCGGGAACGAGCTGTTTTTT.

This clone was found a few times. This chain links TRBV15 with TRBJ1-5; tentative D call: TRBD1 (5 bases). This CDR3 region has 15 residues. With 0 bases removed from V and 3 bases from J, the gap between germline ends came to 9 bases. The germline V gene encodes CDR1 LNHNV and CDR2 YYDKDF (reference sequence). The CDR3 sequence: CATSRDLGANQPQHF. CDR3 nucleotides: TGTGCCACCAGCAGAGATCTCGGGGCCAATCAGCCCCAGCATTTT.

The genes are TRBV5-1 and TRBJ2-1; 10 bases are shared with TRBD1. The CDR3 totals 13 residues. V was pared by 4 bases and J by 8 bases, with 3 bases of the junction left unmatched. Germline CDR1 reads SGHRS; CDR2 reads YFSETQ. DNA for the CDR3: TGCGCCAGCAGCCAAGGACAGGGGGATGAGCAGTTCTTC. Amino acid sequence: CASSQGQGDEQFF.

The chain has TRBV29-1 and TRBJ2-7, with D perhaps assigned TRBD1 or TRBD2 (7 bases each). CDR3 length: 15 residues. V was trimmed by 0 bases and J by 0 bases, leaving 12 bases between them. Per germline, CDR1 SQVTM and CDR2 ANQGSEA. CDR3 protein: CSVEDGRGGSYEQYF. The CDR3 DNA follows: TGCAGCGTTGAAGATGGCAGGGGGGGCTCCTACGAGCAGTACTTC.

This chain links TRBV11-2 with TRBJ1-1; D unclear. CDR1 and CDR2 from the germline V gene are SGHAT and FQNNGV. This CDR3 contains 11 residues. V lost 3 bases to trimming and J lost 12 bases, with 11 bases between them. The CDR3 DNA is TGTGCCAGCAGCTTCGCCGCCAGGACTTTCTTT. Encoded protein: CASSFAARTFF.

CDR3 in amino acids: CASRDPASGPNNEQFF. In nucleotides, the CDR3 is TGCGCCAGCAGAGATCCGGCTAGCGGCCCGAACAATGAGCAGTTCTTC. The V gene is TRBV5-1, the J gene TRBJ2-1; 7 bases match TRBD2. Germline trimming cut 5 bases from V and 5 bases from J; bases unmatched to any gene: 13. Germline CDR1 and CDR2: SGHRS and YFSETQ. The CDR3 has 16 amino acids.

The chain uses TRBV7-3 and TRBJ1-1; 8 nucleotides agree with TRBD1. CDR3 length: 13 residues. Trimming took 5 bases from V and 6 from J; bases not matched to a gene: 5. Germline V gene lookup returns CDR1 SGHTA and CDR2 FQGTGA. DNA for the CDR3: TGTGCCAGCAGCACCGACAGGGGAGCTGAAGCTTTCTTT. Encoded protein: CASSTDRGAEAFF.

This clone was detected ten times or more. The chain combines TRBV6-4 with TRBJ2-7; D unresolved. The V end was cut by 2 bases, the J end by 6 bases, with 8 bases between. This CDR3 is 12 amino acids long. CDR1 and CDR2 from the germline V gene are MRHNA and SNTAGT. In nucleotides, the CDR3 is TGTGCCAGCAGTGACGTTACTGGCGAGCAGTACTTC. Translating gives CASSDVTGEQYF.

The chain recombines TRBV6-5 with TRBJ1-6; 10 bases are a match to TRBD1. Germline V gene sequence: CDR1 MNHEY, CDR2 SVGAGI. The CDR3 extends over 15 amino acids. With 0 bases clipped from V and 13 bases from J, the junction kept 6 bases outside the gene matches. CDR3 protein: CASSYSEDRGDPLHF. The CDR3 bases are TGTGCCAGCAGTTACTCTGAGGACAGGGGGGACCCCCTCCACTTT.

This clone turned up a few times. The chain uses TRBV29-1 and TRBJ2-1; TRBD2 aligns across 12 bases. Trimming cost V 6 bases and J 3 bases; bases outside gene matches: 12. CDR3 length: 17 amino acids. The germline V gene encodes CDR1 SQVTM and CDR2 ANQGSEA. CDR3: CSVELAGGPSFYNEQFF. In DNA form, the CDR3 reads TGCAGCGTCGAGCTAGCGGGAGGGCCAAGTTTCTACAATGAGCAGTTCTTC.

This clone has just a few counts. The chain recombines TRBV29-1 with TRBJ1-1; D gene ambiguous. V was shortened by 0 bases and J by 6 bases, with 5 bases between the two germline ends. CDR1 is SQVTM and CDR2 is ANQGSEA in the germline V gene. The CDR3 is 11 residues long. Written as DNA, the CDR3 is TGCAGCGTTGAAGATATCGCTGAAGCTTTCTTT. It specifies CSVEDIAEAFF.

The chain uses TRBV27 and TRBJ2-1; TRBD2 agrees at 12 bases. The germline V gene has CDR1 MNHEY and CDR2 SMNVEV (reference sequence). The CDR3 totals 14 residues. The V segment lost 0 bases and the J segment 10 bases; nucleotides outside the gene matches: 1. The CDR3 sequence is CASSLSGLAGEQFF. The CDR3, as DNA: TGTGCCAGCAGTTTATCCGGACTAGCGGGAGAGCAGTTCTTC.

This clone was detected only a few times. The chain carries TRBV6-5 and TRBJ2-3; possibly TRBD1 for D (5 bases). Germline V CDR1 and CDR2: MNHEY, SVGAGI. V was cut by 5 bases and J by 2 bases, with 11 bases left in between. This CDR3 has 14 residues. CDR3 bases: TGTGCCAGCAGTGACCAAGGGGCCACAGATACGCAGTATTTT. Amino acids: CASSDQGATDTQYF.

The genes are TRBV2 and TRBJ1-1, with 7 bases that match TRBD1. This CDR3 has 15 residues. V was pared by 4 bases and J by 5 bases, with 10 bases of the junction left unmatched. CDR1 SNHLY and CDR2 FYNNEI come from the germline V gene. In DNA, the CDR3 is TGTGCCAGCAGTGTTCGAGGGGGCGCGAGGACTGAAGCTTTCTTT. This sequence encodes CASSVRGGARTEAFF.

CDR3 sequence reads: CAWSEMNTGELFF. DNA of the CDR3: TGTGCCTGGAGCGAAATGAACACCGGGGAGCTGTTTTTT. The chain couples TRBV30 to TRBJ2-2; D is unclear. V lost 3 bases to trimming and J lost 1 base, with 6 bases between them. The CDR3 totals 13 residues. CDR1 is GTSNPN and CDR2 is SVGIG in the germline V gene (reference sequence).

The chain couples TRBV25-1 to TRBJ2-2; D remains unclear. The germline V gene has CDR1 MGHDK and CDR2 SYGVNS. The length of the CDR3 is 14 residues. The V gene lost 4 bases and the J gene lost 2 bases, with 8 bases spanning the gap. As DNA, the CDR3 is TGTGCCAGCAGTGTCTCAATTAACACCGGGGAGCTGTTTTTT. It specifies CASSVSINTGELFF.

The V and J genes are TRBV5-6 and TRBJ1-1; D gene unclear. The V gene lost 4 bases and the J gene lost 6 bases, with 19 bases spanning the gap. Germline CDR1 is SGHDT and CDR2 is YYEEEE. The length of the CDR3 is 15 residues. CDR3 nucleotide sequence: TGTGCCAGCAGCAACGGCCCGGGAGCCCTTTCTGAAGCTTTCTTT. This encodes CASSNGPGALSEAFF. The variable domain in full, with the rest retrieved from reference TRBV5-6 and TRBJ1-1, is DAGVTQSPTHLIKTRGQQVTLRCSPKSGHDTVSWYQQALGQGPQFIFQYYEEEERQRGNFPDRFSGHQFPNYSSELNVNALLLGDSALYLCASSNGPGALSEAFFGQGTRLTVV.

CDR3 sequence reads: CAWRDLSYEQYF. In DNA, the CDR3 is TGTGCCTGGAGGGACCTCTCCTACGAGCAGTACTTC. The chain recombines TRBV30 with TRBJ2-7, with D unresolved. The V end lost 3 bases, the J end lost 0 bases, and 6 bases lay between the germline ends. This CDR3 has 12 residues. In germline, CDR1 is GTSNPN, CDR2 SVGIG (reference sequence).